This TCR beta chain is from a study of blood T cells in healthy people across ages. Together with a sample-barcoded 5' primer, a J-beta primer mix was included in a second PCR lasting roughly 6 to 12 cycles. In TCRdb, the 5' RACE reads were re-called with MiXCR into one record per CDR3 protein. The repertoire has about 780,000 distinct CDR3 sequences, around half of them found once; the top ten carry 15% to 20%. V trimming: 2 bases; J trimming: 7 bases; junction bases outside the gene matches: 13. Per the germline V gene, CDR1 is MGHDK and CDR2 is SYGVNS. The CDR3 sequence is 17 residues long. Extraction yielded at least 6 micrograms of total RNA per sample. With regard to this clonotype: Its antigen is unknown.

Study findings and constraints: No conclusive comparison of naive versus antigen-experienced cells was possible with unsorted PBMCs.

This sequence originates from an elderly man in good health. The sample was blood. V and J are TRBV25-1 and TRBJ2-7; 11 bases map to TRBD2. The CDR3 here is CASSEGVGLAAYNEQYF. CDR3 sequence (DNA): TGTGCCAGCAGTGAAGGAGTGGGACTAGCGGCCTACAATGAGCAGTACTTC.